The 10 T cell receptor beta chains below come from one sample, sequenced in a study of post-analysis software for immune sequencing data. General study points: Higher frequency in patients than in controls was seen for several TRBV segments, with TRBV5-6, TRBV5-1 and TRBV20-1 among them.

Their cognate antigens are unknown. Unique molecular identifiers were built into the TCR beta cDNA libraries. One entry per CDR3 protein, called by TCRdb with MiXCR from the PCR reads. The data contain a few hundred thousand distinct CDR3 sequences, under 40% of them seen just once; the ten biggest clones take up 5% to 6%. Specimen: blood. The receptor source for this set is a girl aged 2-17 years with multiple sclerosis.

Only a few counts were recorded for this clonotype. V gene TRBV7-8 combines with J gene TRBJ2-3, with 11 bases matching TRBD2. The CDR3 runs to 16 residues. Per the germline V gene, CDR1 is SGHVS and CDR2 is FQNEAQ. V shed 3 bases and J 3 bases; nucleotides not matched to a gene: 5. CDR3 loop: CASSLISGGVTDTQYF. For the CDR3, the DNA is TGTGCCAGCAGCTTGATTAGCGGGGGGGTAACAGATACGCAGTATTTT.

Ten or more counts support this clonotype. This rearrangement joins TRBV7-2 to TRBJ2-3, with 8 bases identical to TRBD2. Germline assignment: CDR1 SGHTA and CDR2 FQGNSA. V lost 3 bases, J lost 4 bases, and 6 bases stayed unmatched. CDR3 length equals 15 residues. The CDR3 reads CASSLQAGVSDTQYF. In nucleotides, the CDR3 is TGTGCCAGCAGCTTGCAAGCGGGGGTGTCAGATACGCAGTATTTT. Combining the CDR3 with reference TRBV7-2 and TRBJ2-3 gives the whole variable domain GAGVSQSPSNKVTEKGKDVELRCDPISGHTALYWYRQSLGQGLEFLIYFQGNSAPDKSGLPSDRFSAERTGGSVSTLTIQRTQQEDSAVYLCASSLQAGVSDTQYFGPGTRLTVL.

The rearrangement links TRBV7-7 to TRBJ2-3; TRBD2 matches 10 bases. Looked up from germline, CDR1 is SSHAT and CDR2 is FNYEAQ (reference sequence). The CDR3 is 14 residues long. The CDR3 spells CASGPGLATDTQYF. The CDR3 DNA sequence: TGTGCTAGCGGGCCGGGACTAGCGACAGATACGCAGTATTTT.

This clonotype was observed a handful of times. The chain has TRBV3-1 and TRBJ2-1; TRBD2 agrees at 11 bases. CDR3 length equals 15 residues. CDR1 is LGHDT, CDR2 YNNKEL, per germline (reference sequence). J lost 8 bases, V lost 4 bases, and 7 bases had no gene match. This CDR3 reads CASSPYSGGAYEQFF. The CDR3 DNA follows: TGTGCCAGCAGCCCCTATAGCGGGGGGGCCTATGAGCAGTTCTTC.

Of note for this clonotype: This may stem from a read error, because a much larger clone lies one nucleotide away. CDR3 sequence (DNA): TGTGCCAGCAGCCGGACAGGCACAGATGCGCAGTATTTT. Protein: CASSRTGTDAQYF. The chain couples TRBV7-9 to TRBJ2-3; 7 positions match TRBD1. Germline V gene sequence: CDR1 SEHNR, CDR2 FQNEAQ (reference sequence). This CDR3 region has 13 residues.

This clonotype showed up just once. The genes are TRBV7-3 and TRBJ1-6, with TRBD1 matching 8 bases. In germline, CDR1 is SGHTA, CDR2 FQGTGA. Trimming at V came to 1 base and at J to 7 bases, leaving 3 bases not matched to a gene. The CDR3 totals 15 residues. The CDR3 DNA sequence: TGTGCCAGCAGCTTAAAGACAGGGGAAAATTCACCCCTCCACTTT. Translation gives CASSLKTGENSPLHF. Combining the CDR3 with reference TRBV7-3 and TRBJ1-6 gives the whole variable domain GAGVSQTPSNKVTEKGKYVELRCDPISGHTALYWYRQSLGQGPEFLIYFQGTGAADDSGLPNDRFFAVRPEGSVSTLKIQRTERGDSAVYLCASSLKTGENSPLHFGNGTRLTVT.

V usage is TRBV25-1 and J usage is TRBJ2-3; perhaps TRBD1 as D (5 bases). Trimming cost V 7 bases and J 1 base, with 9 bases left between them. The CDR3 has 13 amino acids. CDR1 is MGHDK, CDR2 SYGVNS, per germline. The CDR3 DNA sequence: TGTGCCAGCAATTCCAGGGGCACAGATACGCAGTATTTT. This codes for CASNSRGTDTQYF.

The CDR3 sequence: CASSLGSSGGARDTQYF. The CDR3 region has the DNA TGTGCCAGCAGCTTAGGTTCCAGCGGGGGGGCCAGAGATACGCAGTATTTT. This rearrangement joins TRBV7-9 to TRBJ2-3; 10 nucleotides align to TRBD2. From germline, CDR1 is SEHNR and CDR2 FQNEAQ (reference sequence). The CDR3 consists of 17 residues. V trimming: 1 base; J trimming: 5 bases; junction bases outside the gene matches: 9.

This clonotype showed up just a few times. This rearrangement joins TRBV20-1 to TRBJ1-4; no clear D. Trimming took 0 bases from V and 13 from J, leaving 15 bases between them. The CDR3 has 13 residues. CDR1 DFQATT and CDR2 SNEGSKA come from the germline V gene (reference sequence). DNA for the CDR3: TGCAGTGCTAGAGATTTGAGGACTACTCCACTGTTTTTT. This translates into CSARDLRTTPLFF.

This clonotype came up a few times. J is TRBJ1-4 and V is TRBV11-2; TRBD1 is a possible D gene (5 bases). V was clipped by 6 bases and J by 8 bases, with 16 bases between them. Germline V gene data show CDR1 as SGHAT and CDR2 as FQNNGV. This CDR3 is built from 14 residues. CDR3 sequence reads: CASRTSLGREKLFF. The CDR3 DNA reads TGTGCCAGCAGAACCTCCCTGGGGCGGGAAAAACTGTTTTTT. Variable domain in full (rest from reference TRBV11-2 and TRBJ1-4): EAGVAQSPRYKIIEKRQSVAFWCNPISGHATLYWYQQILGQGPKLLIQFQNNGVVDDSQLPKDRFSAERLKGVDSTLKIQPAKLEDSAVYLCASRTSLGREKLFFGSGTQLSVL.